The clone carrying this T cell receptor beta chain turned up a few times. Its antigen is as yet unknown. The germline V gene has CDR1 SGHAT and CDR2 FQDESV (reference sequence). CDR3 length: 15 amino acids. Trimming removed 2 bases from V and 6 bases from J, with 14 bases in between. Sequenced by immunoSEQ multiplex PCR; TCRdb stores in-frame clones only, minus some. The sample has tens of thousands of clones; about 67% are singletons. The sample originates from a study of vaccination effects on CD4 cells after COVID-19. The culture ran for approximately 10 days, and then CD4+ T cells were isolated. Participants received two doses of either the BNT162b2 or mRNA-1273 vaccine.

The rearrangement links TRBV11-1 to TRBJ2-1, with D perhaps being TRBD1 or TRBD2 (7 bases each). Source: CD4+ T cells from PBMCs cultured without peptide, taken after COVID-19 vaccination. This receptor was obtained from a human donor who received a COVID-19 vaccine. Here the CDR3 DNA reads TGTGCCAGCAGCTTAATGACAGGGAGGGCCAATGAGCAGTTCTTC. It codes for CASSLMTGRANEQFF.